The 3 T cell receptor beta chains presented below share a single source sample, sequenced in a study of tumor-infiltrating lymphocytes in localized non-small cell lung cancer. TCRdb keeps only in-frame clones here, not all; method: immunoSEQ multiplex PCR. The sample includes around 25,000 clones, around 67% of them seen just once. Source material: lung tumor tissue. All receptors come from a human donor with non-small cell lung cancer.

The J gene is TRBJ2-1, the V gene TRBV5-3; D ambiguous. TRBV5-3 is an ORF, with its function uncertain. This CDR3 is 18 amino acids long. Trimming took 0 bases from V and 0 from J, leaving 16 bases between them. CDR3 DNA sequence: TGTGCCAGAAGCTTGGTTGCTGTGTGGGTAGGCTCCTACAATGAGCAGTTCTTC. Translating gives CARSLVAVWVGSYNEQFF.

The sample holds a few counts of this clone. This chain uses TRBV9 with TRBJ1-1; D ambiguous. Germline loops: CDR1 SGDLS, CDR2 YYNGEE. The CDR3 sequence is 14 residues long. V lost 1 base and J 0 bases, leaving 7 bases between the germline ends. CDR3 coding DNA: TGTGCCAGCAGCGTACCCCCTGTGAACACTGAAGCTTTCTTT. This sequence encodes CASSVPPVNTEAFF.

The chain couples TRBV6-6 to TRBJ2-5; 7 bases match TRBD1. The J segment lost 0 bases and the V segment lost 6 bases, leaving 4 bases of the junction unmatched. From germline, CDR1 is MNHNY and CDR2 SVGAGI (reference sequence). The CDR3 is made up of 14 amino acids. The CDR3 nucleotides read TGTGCCAGCAGCACCACAGGGGACCAAGAGACCCAGTACTTC. It encodes CASSTTGDQETQYF.